Given below is one T cell receptor beta chain in context. After removal of 5 bases from V and 8 bases from J, the junction contained 11 bases not matched to a gene. This CDR3 contains 15 residues. Germline CDR1 reads ENHRY; CDR2 reads SYGVKD. The data were taken from a study of shared clonotypes between healthy human individuals. At a deep level, the assay was run. The method was immunoSEQ multiplex PCR; TCRdb's version includes in-frame clones alone and lacks a portion of them. Found here are 2.5 million or so clones, 85% to 95% of them singletons; the top ten hold over 0.12%. The sequence derives from a young man in good health. The chain combines TRBV10-3 with TRBJ1-2; 10 bases map to TRBD1. Sequencing used naive CD4+ T cells sorted from blood. Documented subset: CD45RA+ positively selected. The CDR3 is CAISSGTGEAHGYTF. As DNA, the CDR3 is TGTGCCATCAGTTCCGGGACAGGGGAAGCGCACGGCTACACCTTC.